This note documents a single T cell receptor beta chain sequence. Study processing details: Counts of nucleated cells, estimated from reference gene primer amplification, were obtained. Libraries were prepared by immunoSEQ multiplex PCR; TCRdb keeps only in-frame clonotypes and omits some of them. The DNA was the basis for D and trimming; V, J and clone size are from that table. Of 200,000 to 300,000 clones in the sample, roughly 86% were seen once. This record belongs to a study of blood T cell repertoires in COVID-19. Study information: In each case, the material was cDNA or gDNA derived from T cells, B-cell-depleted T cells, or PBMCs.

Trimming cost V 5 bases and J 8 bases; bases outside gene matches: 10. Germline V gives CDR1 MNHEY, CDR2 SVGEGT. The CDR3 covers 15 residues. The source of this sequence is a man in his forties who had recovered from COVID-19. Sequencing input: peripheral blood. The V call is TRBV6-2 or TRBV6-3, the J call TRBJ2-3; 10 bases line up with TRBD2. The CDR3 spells CASSRGAGGVFTQYF. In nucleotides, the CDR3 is TGTGCCAGCAGTCGAGGAGCGGGGGGGGTATTTACGCAGTATTTT.